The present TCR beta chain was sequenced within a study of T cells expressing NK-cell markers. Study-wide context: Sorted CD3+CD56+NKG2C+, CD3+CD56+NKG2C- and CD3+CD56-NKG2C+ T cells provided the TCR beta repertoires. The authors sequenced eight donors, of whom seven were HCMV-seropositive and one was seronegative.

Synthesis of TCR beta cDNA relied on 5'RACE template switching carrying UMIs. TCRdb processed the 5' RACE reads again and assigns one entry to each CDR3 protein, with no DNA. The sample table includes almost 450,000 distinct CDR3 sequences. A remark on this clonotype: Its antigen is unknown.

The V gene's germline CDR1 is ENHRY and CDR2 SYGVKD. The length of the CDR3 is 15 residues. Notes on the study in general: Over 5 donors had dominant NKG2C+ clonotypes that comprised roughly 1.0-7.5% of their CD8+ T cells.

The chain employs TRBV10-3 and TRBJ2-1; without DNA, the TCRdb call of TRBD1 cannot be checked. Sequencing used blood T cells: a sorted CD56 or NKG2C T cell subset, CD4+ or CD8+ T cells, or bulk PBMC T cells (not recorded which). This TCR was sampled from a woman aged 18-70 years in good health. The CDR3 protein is CAISEYRSGGNEQFF.